This T cell receptor (beta chain) originates from a study of shared clonotypes between healthy human individuals. Study-wide results and limits: Relative to memory subsets, naive subsets generally showed larger estimated richness. The four-donor shared clonotypes exceeded non-shared clonotypes in generation probability, with non-shared ones scoring lower. Sharing across a handful of donors was seen in roughly 5% of naive CD4 clonotypes.

This CDR3 has 15 amino acids. The V and J ends lost 2 bases and 2 bases respectively, with 9 bases between them. Germline V gene sequence: CDR1 SGHAT, CDR2 FQNNGV. In the case of this clone: Antigen: not known.

Sequencing was performed with immunoSEQ multiplex PCR; in TCRdb, only in-frame clones are kept and a portion is missing. The profile shows 640,000 or so clones, roughly 70% of them singletons. Those who donated, Caucasian adults without exception, all lived in Nashville, Tennessee. This TCR came from a woman younger than 45 in good health. Sequenced input: memory CD4+ T cells sorted from blood. Subset indicated: CD45RA-negative fraction. The rearrangement links TRBV11-2 to TRBJ2-2, with no clear D. The CDR3 DNA follows: TGTGCCAGCAGCTTATCGGCAGTTAACACCGGGGAGCTGTTTTTT. It yields the protein CASSLSAVNTGELFF.